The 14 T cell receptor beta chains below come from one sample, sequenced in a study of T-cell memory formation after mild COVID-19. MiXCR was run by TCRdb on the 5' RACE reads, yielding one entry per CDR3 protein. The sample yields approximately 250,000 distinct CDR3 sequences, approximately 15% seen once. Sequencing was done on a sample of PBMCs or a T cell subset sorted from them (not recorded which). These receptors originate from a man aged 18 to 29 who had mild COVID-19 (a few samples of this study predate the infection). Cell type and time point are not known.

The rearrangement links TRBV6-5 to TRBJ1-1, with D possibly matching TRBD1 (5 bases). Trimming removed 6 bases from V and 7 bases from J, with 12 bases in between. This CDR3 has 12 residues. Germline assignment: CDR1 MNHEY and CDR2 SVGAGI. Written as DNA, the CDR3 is TGTGCCAGCAGCCCCGGGGGAGATGAAGCTTTCTTT. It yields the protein CASSPGGDEAFF.

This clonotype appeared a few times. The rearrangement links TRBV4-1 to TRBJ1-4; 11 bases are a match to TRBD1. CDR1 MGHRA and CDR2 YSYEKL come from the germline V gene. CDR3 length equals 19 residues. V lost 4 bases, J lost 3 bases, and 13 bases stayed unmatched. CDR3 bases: TGCGCCAGCAGCCTCCTTCCGGGACAGGGGGAGATGGCTAATGAAAAACTGTTTTTT. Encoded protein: CASSLLPGQGEMANEKLFF.

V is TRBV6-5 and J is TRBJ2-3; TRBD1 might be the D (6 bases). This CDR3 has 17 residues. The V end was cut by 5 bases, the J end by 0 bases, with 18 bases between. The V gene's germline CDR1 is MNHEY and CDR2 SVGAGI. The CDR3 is CASSKVGQGISTDTQYF. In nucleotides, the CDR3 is TGTGCCAGCAGTAAGGTTGGGCAGGGGATAAGCACAGATACGCAGTATTTT.

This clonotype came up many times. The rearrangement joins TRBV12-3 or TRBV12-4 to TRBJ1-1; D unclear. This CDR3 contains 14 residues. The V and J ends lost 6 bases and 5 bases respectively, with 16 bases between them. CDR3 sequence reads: CASRTSMEGTEAFF. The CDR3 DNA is TGTGCCAGCAGGACTTCAATGGAAGGAACTGAAGCTTTCTTT.

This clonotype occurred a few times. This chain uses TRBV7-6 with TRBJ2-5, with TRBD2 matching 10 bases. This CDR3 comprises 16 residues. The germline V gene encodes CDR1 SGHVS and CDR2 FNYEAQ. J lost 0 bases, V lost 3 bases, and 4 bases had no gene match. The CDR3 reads CASSFHSGGNQETQYF. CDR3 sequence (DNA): TGTGCCAGCAGCTTTCATAGCGGGGGGAACCAAGAGACCCAGTACTTC.

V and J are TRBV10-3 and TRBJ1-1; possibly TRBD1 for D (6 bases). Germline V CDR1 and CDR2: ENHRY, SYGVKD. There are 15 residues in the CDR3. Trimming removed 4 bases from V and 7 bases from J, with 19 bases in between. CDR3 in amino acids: CAISVSLTGGDEAFF. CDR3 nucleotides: TGTGCCATCAGTGTCTCCCTGACAGGAGGGGATGAAGCTTTCTTT.

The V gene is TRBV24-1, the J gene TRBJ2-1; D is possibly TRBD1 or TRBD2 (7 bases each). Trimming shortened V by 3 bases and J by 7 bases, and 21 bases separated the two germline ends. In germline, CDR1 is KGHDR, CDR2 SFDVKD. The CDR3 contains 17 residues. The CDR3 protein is CATSDVQQGIGGNEQFF. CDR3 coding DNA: TGTGCCACCAGTGATGTCCAACAGGGGATCGGGGGGAATGAGCAGTTCTTC.

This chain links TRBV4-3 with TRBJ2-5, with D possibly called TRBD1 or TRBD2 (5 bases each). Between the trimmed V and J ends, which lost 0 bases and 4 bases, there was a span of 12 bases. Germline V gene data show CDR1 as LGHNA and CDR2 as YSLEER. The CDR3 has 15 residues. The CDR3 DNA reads TGCGCCAGCAGCCAAGATGAAGGGGCGGGAGAGACCCAGTACTTC. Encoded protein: CASSQDEGAGETQYF.

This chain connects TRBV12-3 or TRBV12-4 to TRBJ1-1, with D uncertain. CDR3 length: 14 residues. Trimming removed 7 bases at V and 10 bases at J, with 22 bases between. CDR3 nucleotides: TGTGCCAGCACAAAGAGTAGGGCAGGATCCGTAGCTTTCTTT. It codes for CASTKSRAGSVAFF.

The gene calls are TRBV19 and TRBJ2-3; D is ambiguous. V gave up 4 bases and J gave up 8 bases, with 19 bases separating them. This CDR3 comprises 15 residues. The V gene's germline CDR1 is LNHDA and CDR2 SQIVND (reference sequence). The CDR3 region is CASSRYSTSLGTQYF. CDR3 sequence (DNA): TGTGCCAGTAGTAGGTACAGCACCTCACTGGGTACGCAGTATTTT.

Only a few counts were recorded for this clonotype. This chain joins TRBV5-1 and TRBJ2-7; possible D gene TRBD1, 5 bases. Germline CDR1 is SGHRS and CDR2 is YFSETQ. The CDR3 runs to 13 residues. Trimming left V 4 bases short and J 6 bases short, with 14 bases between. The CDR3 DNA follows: TGCGCCAGCAGCCTACAGGTAGGATCCGAGCAGTACGTC. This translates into CASSLQVGSEQYV.

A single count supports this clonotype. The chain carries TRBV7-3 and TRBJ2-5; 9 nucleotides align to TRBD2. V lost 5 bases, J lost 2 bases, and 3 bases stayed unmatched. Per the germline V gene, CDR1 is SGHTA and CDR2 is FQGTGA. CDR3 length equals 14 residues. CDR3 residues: CASSAGGNQETQYF. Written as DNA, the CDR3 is TGTGCCAGCAGCGCGGGAGGGAATCAAGAGACCCAGTACTTC.

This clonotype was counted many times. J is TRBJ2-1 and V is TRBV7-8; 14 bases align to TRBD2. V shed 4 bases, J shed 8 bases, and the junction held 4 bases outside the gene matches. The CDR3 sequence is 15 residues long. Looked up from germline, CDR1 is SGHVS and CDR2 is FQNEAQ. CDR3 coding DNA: TGTGCCAGCAGCTCACCGGGACTAGCGGGGGATGAGCAGTTCTTC. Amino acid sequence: CASSSPGLAGDEQFF.

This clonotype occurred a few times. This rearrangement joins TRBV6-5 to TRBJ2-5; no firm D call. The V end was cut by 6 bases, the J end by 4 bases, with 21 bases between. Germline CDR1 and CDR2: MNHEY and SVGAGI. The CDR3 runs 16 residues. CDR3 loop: CASSYSGRGVGETQYF. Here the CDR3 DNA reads TGTGCCAGCAGCTACAGTGGGCGTGGAGTGGGAGAGACCCAGTACTTC.